This T cell receptor beta chain appears in the sequencing data of a study of shared clonotypes between healthy human individuals (dated by TCRdb to about 2020). Describing the broader study: Three men and two women, aged 18 to 49 years, made up the cohort. Libraries were prepared and TCR repertoires were sequenced by different laboratories using diverse techniques, in order to increase sequencing depth and limit assay-specific biases. Blood TCR repertoires of about 5 healthy adults were deeply sequenced to estimate repertoire size and the extent of clonotype sharing between individuals. For each donor, CD4 naive and CD4 memory were each run on three plates, CD8 naive on two plates, and CD8 memory on one plate. Between about 0.8 and 9.5 billion PBMCs per donor were obtained by leukapheresis.

The donors were healthy, HIV-negative adults who had no recently reported acute infections or vaccinations. Only Caucasian adults living in Nashville, Tennessee, USA were represented among the donors. CD4+ T cells were enriched through magnetic negative selection, after which naive cells were positively selected on CD45RA and the remaining negative fraction served as the memory subset. Blood was collected by leukapheresis, and PBMCs were isolated by Ficoll-Histopaque density gradient centrifugation and then cryopreserved in liquid nitrogen vapor phase. Analytical flow cytometry was used to check the purity and quantity of every magnetically sorted T cell population. From each sorted fraction, genomic DNA was isolated and quantified by UV absorbance on a Nanodrop 2000c. From the cysteine through the phenylalanine, the CDR3 covers 11 amino acids. The read is trimmed to its CDR3 DNA, 33 bases read in frame from base 1. Trimming at the junction amounts to 2 bases on V and 5 bases on J, and the germline ends lie 4 bases apart.

TCR CDR3 regions were amplified from genomic DNA by multiplex PCR using the deep immunoSEQ assay. For each cell subset, the extracted genomic DNA was distributed evenly across all wells of several immunoSEQ 96-well plates, and each plate served as one replicate. Each replicate PCR for sorted subsets received 150 to 250 ng genomic DNA, equal to about 30,000 T cell genomes. Purified libraries were measured with a Qubit 3.0 fluorometer, size-checked on a Bioanalyzer 2100, and measured again with the KAPA Library Quantification kit. Each immunoSEQ 96-well plate was sequenced on its own single-read 150-cycle Illumina NextSeq 550 flow cell. The authors' pipeline ran thus. Because only junctional sequences without quality scores were contained in the immunoSEQ output, filtering matching that applied to full-length reads could not be performed. Sequences were annotated with PyIR, a Python wrapper for IgBLAST v1.9, and V/J genes and CDR3 were assigned using IMGT germline references. Reads were filtered out if the reads had weak V/J assignments (E-value above 1e-6), no CDR3, stop codons, out-of-frame junctions, or ambiguous translated residues. V3J clonotypes were defined by identical inferred V gene, J gene, and CDR3 amino acid sequence. Percentage overlap between repertoires was calculated by dividing the number of shared unique clonotypes by the size of the smaller repertoire. Repertoire richness was assessed with RTK rarefaction, the Chao1 estimator, and Recon v2.1 estimates of unobserved clonotypes. For all TCRbeta clonotypes obtained by the gDNA method from several donors, generation probabilities were computed with OLGA. TCRdb limited this immuneACCESS table to in-frame rearrangements with V and J called. A share of clones is missing; checked studies link under half to unresolved V genes, and the rest is unexplained. V, J and clone size are those of that table, while D and trimming were read from the DNA. The sample table holds 550,000 to 800,000 clones, of which around two thirds were seen once. The ten top clones hold 1.5% to 2% of the sample.

Broad study findings and their caveats: Incomplete sequencing was indicated by rarefaction of sorted-subset datasets, despite the large sequencing depth. Compared with non-shared clonotypes, the clonotypes found in all four sorted-subset donors had higher generation probabilities. Sampling was limited to blood, and TCR repertoires in tissue likely differ from TCR repertoires in blood. Pairwise subsampling indicated that sequencing depth was expected to affect the degree of clonotype sharing among donors. The small number of donors limited the genetic and exposure-history diversity represented. Estimated clonotype richness was generally larger for naive than for memory subsets. Sharing across four donors was observed for roughly 5.4% of naive CD4, under 4% of naive CD8, around 2.5% of memory CD4, and about 0.39% of memory CD8 clonotypes.

Details on this clone: What antigen it recognizes has not been identified. No much larger clone is present one base from it, and per-base qualities are unavailable.

The source is a woman aged 25 to 39 in good health. The chain was built from TRBV5-3 and TRBJ1-2; there is no confident call for the D gene. TRBV5-3 is an open reading frame whose function is uncertain. The sequencing input was memory CD4+ T cells sorted from blood. The cell subset or site tag for this specimen amounts to: CD45RA-negative fraction. CDR3 reads: CARSFLYGYTF. The bases are TGTGCCAGAAGCTTCCTGTATGGCTACACCTTC.